The source of this T cell receptor beta chain is a study of OX40 agonist ivuxolimab in advanced cancers. Study context: Patients were treated with ivuxolimab, an agonistic anti-OX40 (CD134) antibody.

Study-wide results and caveats: Fewer expanded clones were found on average in CD4+ than in CD8+ T cells. Low normalized clonal expansion also occurred in some nonresponding patients.

Comments on this clone: No antigen is known for it.

Sequenced by immunoSEQ multiplex PCR; TCRdb stores in-frame clones only, minus some. The profile shows about 64,000 clones, more than 80% of them singletons. V lost 5 bases to trimming and J lost 2 bases, with 18 bases between them. Germline-derived CDR1 and CDR2 are SGHTA and FQGNSA. The CDR3 is 16 amino acids. The chain has TRBV7-2 and TRBJ2-5; possibly TRBD2 for D (6 bases). This material consisted of CD4+ or CD8+ T cells sorted from blood, taken in a trial of the OX40 agonist ivuxolimab. The source is an adult with an advanced solid tumor such as melanoma, head and neck, liver or kidney cancer. The CDR3 DNA reads TGTGCCAGCAGCCTCGGACGAGATGCGGGACAAGAGACCCAGTACTTC. It yields the protein CASSLGRDAGQETQYF.